This TCR beta chain was captured in a study of monozygotic twins with inflammatory bowel disease. Study outcomes and limitations: IBD patients showed reduced TCRbeta diversity (inverse Simpson) versus healthy co-twins. Distinguishing T cell subtypes was not possible. IBD patients, compared with healthy twins, shared fewer clonotypes with others (especially with disease activity).

TCRdb re-called the 5' RACE reads, yielding one record per CDR3 amino acid sequence without DNA. The sample totals about 85,000 distinct CDR3 sequences. The CDR3 length is 15 residues. The germline V gene has CDR1 MDHEN and CDR2 SYDVKM. Points on this clonotype: The target antigen is unknown.

The chain employs TRBV28 and TRBJ2-7; TCRdb picks TRBD1, but there is no DNA to check that call. The sequence was collected from a human donor with ulcerative colitis or Crohn's disease, or a healthy co-twin of an affected twin (not recorded which). Specimen: blood. This CDR3 reads CASSFPRDRPYEQYF.